The 8 T cell receptor beta chains reported below all come from one sample, sequenced in a study of neurological immune-mediated disorders. TCRdb processed the 5' RACE reads anew with MiXCR; each CDR3 protein has one entry. Of over 25,000 distinct CDR3 sequences in the sample, approximately 1.4% were seen once. Sequencing was performed on PBMCs. The source of these receptors is a woman in her twenties or thirties with multiple sclerosis.

Ten or more counts support this clonotype. Germline is not matched at one junction end, which may reflect a read error. The rearrangement links TRBV18 to TRBJ2-1, with 8 bases fitting TRBD1. This CDR3 has 16 amino acids. Per the germline V gene, CDR1 is KGHSH and CDR2 is LQKENI. The CDR3 sequence is CASSAPQGQVTNEQFF. CDR3 nucleotides: TGTGCCAGCTCAGCACCCCAGGGACAGGTCACCAATGAGCAGTTCTTC.

This chain joins TRBV5-1 and TRBJ2-1; TRBD2 is a possible D gene (5 bases). The V gene lost 1 base and the J gene lost 6 bases, with 14 bases spanning the gap. In germline, CDR1 is SGHRS, CDR2 YFSETQ. The length of the CDR3 is 15 residues. The CDR3 is CASSLTSFTTNEQFF. CDR3 nucleotide sequence: TGCGCCAGCAGCTTGACTAGTTTTACCACCAATGAGCAGTTCTTC.

This clonotype appeared many times. The V call is TRBV5-1, the J call TRBJ2-3; D not certain. Per germline, CDR1 SGHRS and CDR2 YFSETQ. V lost 4 bases and J 2 bases, leaving 11 bases between the germline ends. This CDR3 spans 14 amino acids. The CDR3, as DNA: TGCGCCAGCAGCCCTGCACCCCCCACAGATACGCAGTATTTT. Amino acids: CASSPAPPTDTQYF.

In its sample, this clonotype was seen many times. The chain links TRBV2 to TRBJ1-4; no firm D call. The CDR3 consists of 13 residues. V lost 6 bases, J lost 7 bases, and 12 bases lay in between. Germline CDR1 SNHLY, CDR2 FYNNEI. DNA of the CDR3: TGTGCCAGCAGAGGCGGGGTTGGTGAAAAACTGTTTTTT. Protein: CASRGGVGEKLFF.

This clonotype was detected ten times or more. The chain has TRBV2 and TRBJ1-5; a weak D match, TRBD1 (6 bases). From germline, CDR1 is SNHLY and CDR2 FYNNEI. The CDR3 loop spans 14 amino acids. Trimming left V 8 bases short and J 2 bases short, with 13 bases between. Here the CDR3 DNA reads TGTGCCAGCTCGACAGGTGCGGGCAATCAGCCCCAGCATTTT. Translating it yields CASSTGAGNQPQHF.

In this sample, this clonotype turned up many times. The chain joins TRBV12-3 or TRBV12-4 to TRBJ1-1; no clear D gene. Trimming removed 4 bases from V and 1 base from J, with 10 bases in between. The CDR3 sequence is 14 residues long. CDR3 in amino acids: CASSWEHPNTEAFF. In nucleotides, the CDR3 is TGTGCCAGCAGTTGGGAACACCCGAACACTGAAGCTTTCTTT.

This clonotype was observed at least ten times. V gene TRBV5-1 combines with J gene TRBJ2-1, with 7 bases fitting TRBD1. Germline V gene sequence: CDR1 SGHRS, CDR2 YFSETQ. Trimming took 3 bases from V and 0 from J; bases not matched to a gene: 3. The CDR3 is 15 residues long. The CDR3 loop is CASSSTGSSYNEQFF. Written as DNA, the CDR3 is TGCGCCAGCAGCTCGACAGGGTCCTCCTACAATGAGCAGTTCTTC. The variable domain in full, completed from reference TRBV5-1 and TRBJ2-1, reads KAGVTQTPRYLIKTRGQQVTLSCSPISGHRSVSWYQQTPGQGLQFLFEYFSETQRNKGNFPGRFSGRQFSNSRSEMNVSTLELGDSALYLCASSSTGSSYNEQFFGPGTRLTVL.

The V gene is TRBV4-1, the J gene TRBJ1-1; D not resolved. Germline CDR1 is MGHRA and CDR2 is YSYEKL. V was cut by 2 bases and J by 7 bases, with 11 bases left in between. The CDR3 is 13 amino acids. This CDR3 reads CASSQLTRNEAFF. CDR3 bases: TGCGCCAGCAGCCAACTAACACGGAATGAAGCTTTCTTT.